This T cell receptor beta chain was observed in a study of cytomegalovirus exposure and HLA in healthy donors. Study outcomes and limitations: Compared with the approximately 680-donor mean, an Asian-associated ancestry cluster reportedly had fewer N-insertions, according to a later analysis. Immune exposure information available was restricted to CMV serostatus.

CDR1 and CDR2 (germline): MNHEY, SVGAGI. The CDR3 runs 15 residues. Losses at the gene ends were 1 base for V and 6 bases for J; bases not matched to a gene: 6. Primers included in the PCR were 60 Vbeta and 13 Jbeta primers. Clones were sequenced by immunoSEQ multiplex PCR, and TCRdb holds only the in-frame ones, with some missing. Among about 240,000 clones listed, 81% were seen once. Nominal health characterized the donors when sampled, though unrecorded immune exposures were likely. As concerns this clone: Its antigen is currently unknown.

This receptor was obtained from an older woman in good health and CMV-seropositive. The chain couples TRBV6-5 to TRBJ1-2; 9 positions match TRBD1. Material for sequencing was PBMCs. CDR3 sequence reads: CASSYFTGGANGYTF. CDR3 bases: TGTGCCAGCAGTTACTTTACAGGGGGCGCGAATGGCTACACCTTC.